Detailed here is one TCR beta chain. The antigen remains unidentified. Only in-frame clones appear in the TCRdb table, and some are missing; sequencing was by immunoSEQ multiplex PCR. The sample shows more than 400,000 clones, about 90% of them seen only once. The entry originates in a study of Ad26.COV2.S vaccination and SARS-CoV-2 variants. About the research overall: Ad26.COV2.S, an intramuscular injection, was given once or twice 56 days apart. Study observations and caveats: Non-spike TCR breadth showed similarity between vaccine and placebo recipients. Placebo recipients trailed vaccine recipients in spike-specific TCR breadth.

This CDR3 is built from 17 residues. Germline CDR1 reads LGHNA; CDR2 reads YNFKEQ. V was cut by 2 bases and J by 2 bases, with 18 bases left in between. The treatment: about 20 received Ad26.COV2.S at low or high dose, single or two shots; about 5 received placebo; per-sample allocation not given. Vaccine and placebo recipients were sampled on day 63 after the first injection. The sample here was peripheral blood, taken in a trial of Ad26.COV2.S vaccine versus placebo. This receptor was taken from a person between 18 and 60 years old who received the Ad26.COV2.S COVID-19 vaccine or a placebo. V usage is TRBV4-2 and J usage is TRBJ1-2; TRBD1 is a possible D gene (6 bases). The CDR3 nucleotides read TGTGCCAGCAGCCAATTACTAGGGACATTACTCAACTATGGCTACACCTTC. It specifies CASSQLLGTLLNYGYTF.